This T cell receptor (beta chain) was sequenced in a study of blood T cell repertoires in COVID-19. Study overall: Both acute and convalescent COVID-19 samples were obtained from the United States, Italy and Spain.

In the original analysis: Reference gene primer amplification in the assay estimated nucleated cell counts. Clones were read by immunoSEQ multiplex PCR, and TCRdb kept only the in-frame ones, dropping some. The D gene and trimming were derived from the DNA, and the V and J assignments and clone size from that table. The table has about 120,000 clones, around nine tenths seen once; the top ten hold less than 2.5%. The CDR3 is 16 residues long. The ends were cut back, 4 bases at V and 0 bases at J, with 14 bases in the middle. Per germline, CDR1 SGHRS and CDR2 YFSETQ. The sequence was obtained from a woman in her 50s with acute or convalescent COVID-19. This sequence joins TRBV5-1 and TRBJ1-3; a possible D gene is TRBD1 (6 bases). The specimen was peripheral blood. The chain's CDR3 is CASSLGQTSSGNTIYF. CDR3 nucleotides: TGCGCCAGCAGCCTAGGACAGACCTCCTCTGGAAACACCATATATTTT.